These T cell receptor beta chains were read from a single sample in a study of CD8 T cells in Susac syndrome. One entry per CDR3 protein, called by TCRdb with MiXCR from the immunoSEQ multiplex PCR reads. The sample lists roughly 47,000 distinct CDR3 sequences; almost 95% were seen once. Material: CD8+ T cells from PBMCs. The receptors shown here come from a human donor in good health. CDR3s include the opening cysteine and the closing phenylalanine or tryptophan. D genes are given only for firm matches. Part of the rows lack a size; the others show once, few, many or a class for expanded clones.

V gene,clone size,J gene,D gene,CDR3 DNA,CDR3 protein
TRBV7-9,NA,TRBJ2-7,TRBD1,TGTGCCAGCAGCTCGACCTCCGTGACAGGGGGCGACGAGCAGTACTTC,CASSSTSVTGGDEQYF
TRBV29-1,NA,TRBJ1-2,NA,TGCAGCGTCGGGACTAAGTATGGCTACACCTTC,CSVGTKYGYTF
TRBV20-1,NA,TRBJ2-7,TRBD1,TGCAGTGCTAGTGATCAGGGGACAGCCTCCTACGAGCAGTACTTC,CSASDQGTASYEQYF
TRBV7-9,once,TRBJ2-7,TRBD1,TGTGCCAGCAGCCCAACAGGGGGCCCCCTCTCCTACGAGCAGTACTTC,CASSPTGGPLSYEQYF
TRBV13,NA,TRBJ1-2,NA,TGTGCCAGCAGCTTAGGGACAGGCGCACCTTGGGGCTACACCTTC,CASSLGTGAPWGYTF
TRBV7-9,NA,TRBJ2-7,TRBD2,TGTGCCAGCAGCATGAGCGGGGACCCCTACGAGCAGTACTTC,CASSMSGDPYEQYF
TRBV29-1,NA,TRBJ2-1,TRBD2,TGCAGCGTTAGAGGGACTAGCGGGTCTTACAATGAGCAGTTCTTC,CSVRGTSGSYNEQFF
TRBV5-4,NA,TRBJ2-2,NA,TGTGCCAGCAGCTTGGTGGGGGGCGGGTACACCGGGGAGCTGTTTTTT,CASSLVGGGYTGELFF
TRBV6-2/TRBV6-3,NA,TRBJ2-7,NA,TGTGCCAGCAGGGACGGCACCTACGAGCAGTACTTC,CASRDGTYEQYF
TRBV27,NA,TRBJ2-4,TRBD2,TGTGCCATCCGGGGGGGAGCCAAAAACATTCAGTACTTC,CAIRGGAKNIQYF
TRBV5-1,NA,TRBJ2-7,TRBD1,TGCGCCAGCAGCTTCGGGACAGGGGTCGACGAGCAGTACTTC,CASSFGTGVDEQYF
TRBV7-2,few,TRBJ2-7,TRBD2,TGTGCCAGCAGCTCCCTGGGGCTAGCGGGAGGGTACGAGCAGTACTTC,CASSSLGLAGGYEQYF
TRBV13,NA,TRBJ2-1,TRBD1,TGTGCCAGCAGCTCACGACAGGGGGCCAACAATGAGCAGTTCTTC,CASSSRQGANNEQFF
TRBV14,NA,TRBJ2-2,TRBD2,TGTGCCAGCAGCCAAAAAGAACTAGCGGGCTTCTTCACCGGGGAGCTGTTTTTT,CASSQKELAGFFTGELFF
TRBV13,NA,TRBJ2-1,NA,TGTGCCAGCAGCTTAGGGCGACCATACCTCTACAATGAGCAGTTCTTC,CASSLGRPYLYNEQFF
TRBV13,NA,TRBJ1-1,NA,TGTGCCAGCAGCGTAGGTTATTCCGAATTCACTGAAGCTTTCTTT,CASSVGYSEFTEAFF
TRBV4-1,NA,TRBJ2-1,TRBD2,TGCGCCAGCAGCCGGACTAGCGGGGAGTACAATGAGCAGTTCTTC,CASSRTSGEYNEQFF
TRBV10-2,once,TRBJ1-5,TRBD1,TGCGCCAGCAGGGGGGCTGGGACAGGGAATCAGCCCCAGCATTTT,CASRGAGTGNQPQHF